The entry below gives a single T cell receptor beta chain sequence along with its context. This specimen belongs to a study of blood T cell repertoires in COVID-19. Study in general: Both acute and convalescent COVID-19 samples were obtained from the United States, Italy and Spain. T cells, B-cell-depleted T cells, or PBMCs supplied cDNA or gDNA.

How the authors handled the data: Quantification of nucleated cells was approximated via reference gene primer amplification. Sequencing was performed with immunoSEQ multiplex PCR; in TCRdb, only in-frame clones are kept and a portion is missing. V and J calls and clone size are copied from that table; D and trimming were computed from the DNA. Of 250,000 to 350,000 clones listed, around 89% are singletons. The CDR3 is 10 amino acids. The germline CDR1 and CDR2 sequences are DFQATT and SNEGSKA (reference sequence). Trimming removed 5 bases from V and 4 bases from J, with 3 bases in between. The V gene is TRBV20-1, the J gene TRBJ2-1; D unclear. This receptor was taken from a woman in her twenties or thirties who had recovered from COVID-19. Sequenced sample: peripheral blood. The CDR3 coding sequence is TGCAGTGCTCAGTACAATGAGCAGTTCTTC. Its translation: CSAQYNEQFF.